Listed below are T cell receptor beta chains from one sample, sequenced in a study of cytomegalovirus exposure and HLA in healthy donors. Using immunoSEQ multiplex PCR, the repertoire was profiled, and TCRdb retains in-frame clones only, with some absent. The table for this sample gives roughly 78,000 clones. Material for sequencing was PBMCs. The receptors here all came from a boy between 10 and 17 years old in good health and CMV-seronegative. Both conserved end residues are part of each CDR3. The order of the fields is V gene, D gene, J gene, CDR3 DNA, CDR3 protein. D genes are given only for firm matches.

v_gene: TRBV9; d_gene: TRBD2; j_gene: TRBJ2-3; CDR3nt: TGTGCCAGCAGCGCCTCCATCCCTCTAGCGGGGAGCACAGATACGCAGTATTTT; CDR3aa: CASSASIPLAGSTDTQYF
v_gene: TRBV4-2; d_gene: TRBD1; j_gene: TRBJ2-7; CDR3nt: TGTGCCAGCAGCCCCCACAGGGGTAGCGAGCAGTACTTC; CDR3aa: CASSPHRGSEQYF
v_gene: TRBV30; d_gene: .; j_gene: TRBJ1-1; CDR3nt: TGTGCCTGGAGAGCGGTAGGGACTGAAGCTTTCTTT; CDR3aa: CAWRAVGTEAFF
v_gene: TRBV30; d_gene: TRBD2; j_gene: TRBJ2-1; CDR3nt: TGTGCCTGCAGCCTAGCGGCCGACTACAATGAGCAGTTCTTC; CDR3aa: CACSLAADYNEQFF
v_gene: TRBV7-8; d_gene: TRBD1; j_gene: TRBJ2-7; CDR3nt: TGTGCCAGCAGCTTAGCGAGACAGGGGAGCTACGAGCAGTACTTC; CDR3aa: CASSLARQGSYEQYF
v_gene: TRBV19; d_gene: TRBD2; j_gene: TRBJ2-3; CDR3nt: TGTGCCAGTAGTAAAGGGTCGGGACTAAATTTGGATACGCAGTATTTT; CDR3aa: CASSKGSGLNLDTQYF
v_gene: TRBV10-3; d_gene: TRBD2; j_gene: TRBJ2-7; CDR3nt: TGTGCCATCAGTGCCCAGCGGGACTACGAGCAGTACTTC; CDR3aa: CAISAQRDYEQYF
v_gene: TRBV6-5; d_gene: .; j_gene: TRBJ1-2; CDR3nt: TGTGCCAGCAGTTCCGATAGGGGAGGCTACACCTTC; CDR3aa: CASSSDRGGYTF
v_gene: TRBV14; d_gene: TRBD1; j_gene: TRBJ1-2; CDR3nt: TGTGCCAGCAGCCCCACTAGACAGGGGGCCAGGGGCTACACCTTC; CDR3aa: CASSPTRQGARGYTF
v_gene: TRBV4-1; d_gene: .; j_gene: TRBJ2-3; CDR3nt: TGCGCCAGCAGCCTCAGACTAGGAAGCACAGATACGCAGTATTTT; CDR3aa: CASSLRLGSTDTQYF
v_gene: TRBV5-1; d_gene: .; j_gene: TRBJ1-1; CDR3nt: TGCGCCAGCAGCTTGGATCAGTTAAGTGAAGCTTTCTTT; CDR3aa: CASSLDQLSEAFF
v_gene: TRBV2; d_gene: TRBD1; j_gene: TRBJ2-3; CDR3nt: TGTGCCAGCAGTCTTAGCGGACAGGGATGGAAAGATACGCAGTATTTT; CDR3aa: CASSLSGQGWKDTQYF
v_gene: TRBV5-6; d_gene: .; j_gene: TRBJ2-7; CDR3nt: TGTGCCAGCAGCTTGGGGACCAGGGGCAACGAGCAGTACTTC; CDR3aa: CASSLGTRGNEQYF
v_gene: TRBV6-1; d_gene: .; j_gene: TRBJ2-7; CDR3nt: TGTGCCAGCAGTGAAGCCGCCGGGAGATCCTACGAGCAGTACTTC; CDR3aa: CASSEAAGRSYEQYF
v_gene: TRBV4-2; d_gene: TRBD1; j_gene: TRBJ2-3; CDR3nt: TGTGCCAGCAGCCACCCAACCAGGGAAGGGACAGGGGAGATAGATACGCAGTATTTT; CDR3aa: CASSHPTREGTGEIDTQYF